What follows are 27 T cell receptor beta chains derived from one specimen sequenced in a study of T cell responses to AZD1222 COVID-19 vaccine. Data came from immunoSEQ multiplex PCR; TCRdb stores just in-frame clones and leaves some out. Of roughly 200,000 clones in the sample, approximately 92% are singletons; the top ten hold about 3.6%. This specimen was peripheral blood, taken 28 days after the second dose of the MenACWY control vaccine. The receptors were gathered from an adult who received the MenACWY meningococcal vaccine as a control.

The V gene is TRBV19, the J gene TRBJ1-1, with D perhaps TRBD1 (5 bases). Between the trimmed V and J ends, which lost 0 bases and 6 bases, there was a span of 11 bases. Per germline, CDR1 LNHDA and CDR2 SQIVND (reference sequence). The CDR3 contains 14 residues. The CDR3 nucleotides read TGTGCCAGTAGTATAGAAGGTGGGGCCCCTGAAGCTTTCTTT. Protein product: CASSIEGGAPEAFF.

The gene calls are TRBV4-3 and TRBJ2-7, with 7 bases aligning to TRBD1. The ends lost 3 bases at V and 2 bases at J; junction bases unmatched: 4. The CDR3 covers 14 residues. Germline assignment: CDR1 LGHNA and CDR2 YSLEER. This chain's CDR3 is CASSQYRGTYEQYF. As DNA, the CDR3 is TGCGCCAGCAGCCAGTACAGGGGCACCTACGAGCAGTACTTC.

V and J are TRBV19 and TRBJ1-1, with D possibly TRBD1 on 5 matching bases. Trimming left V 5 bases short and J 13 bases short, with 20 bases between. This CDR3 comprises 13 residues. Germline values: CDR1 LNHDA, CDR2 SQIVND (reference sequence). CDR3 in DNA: TGTGCCAGTAGTCTTGAGACCGGGACGGGATATTTCTTT. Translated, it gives CASSLETGTGYFF.

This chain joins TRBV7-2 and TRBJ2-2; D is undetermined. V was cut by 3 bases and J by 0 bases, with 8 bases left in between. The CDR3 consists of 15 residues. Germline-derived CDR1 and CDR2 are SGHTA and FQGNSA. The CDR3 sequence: CASSFSASNTGELFF. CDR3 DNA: TGTGCCAGCAGCTTTTCCGCGTCGAACACCGGGGAGCTGTTTTTT. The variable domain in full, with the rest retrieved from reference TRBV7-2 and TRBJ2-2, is GAGVSQSPSNKVTEKGKDVELRCDPISGHTALYWYRQSLGQGLEFLIYFQGNSAPDKSGLPSDRFSAERTGGSVSTLTIQRTQQEDSAVYLCASSFSASNTGELFFGEGSRLTVL.

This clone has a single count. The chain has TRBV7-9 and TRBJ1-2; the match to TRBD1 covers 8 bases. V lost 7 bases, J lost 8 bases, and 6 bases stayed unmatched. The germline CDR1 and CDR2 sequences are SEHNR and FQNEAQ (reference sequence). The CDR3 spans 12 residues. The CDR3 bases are TGTGCCAGCACCCAGGGGGCTAGAGGCTACACCTTC. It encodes CASTQGARGYTF.

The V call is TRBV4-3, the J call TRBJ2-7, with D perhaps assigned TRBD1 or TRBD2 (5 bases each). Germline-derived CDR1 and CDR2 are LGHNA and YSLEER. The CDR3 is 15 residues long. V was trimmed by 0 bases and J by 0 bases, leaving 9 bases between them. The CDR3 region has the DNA TGCGCCAGCAGCCAAGATTGGGGGAACTCCTACGAGCAGTACTTC. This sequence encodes CASSQDWGNSYEQYF.

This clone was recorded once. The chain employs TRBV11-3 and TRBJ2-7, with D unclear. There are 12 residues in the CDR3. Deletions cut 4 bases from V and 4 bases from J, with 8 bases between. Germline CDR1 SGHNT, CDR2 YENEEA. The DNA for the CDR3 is TGTGCCAGCAGCTCCGTCGCTTACGAGCAGTACTTC. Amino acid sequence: CASSSVAYEQYF.

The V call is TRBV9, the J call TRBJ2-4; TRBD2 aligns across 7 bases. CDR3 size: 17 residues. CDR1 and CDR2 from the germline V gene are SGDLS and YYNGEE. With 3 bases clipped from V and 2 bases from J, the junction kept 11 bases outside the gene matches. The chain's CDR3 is CASSAGLEDWSKNIQYF. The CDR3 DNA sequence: TGTGCCAGCAGCGCCGGACTAGAGGATTGGTCCAAAAACATTCAGTACTTC.

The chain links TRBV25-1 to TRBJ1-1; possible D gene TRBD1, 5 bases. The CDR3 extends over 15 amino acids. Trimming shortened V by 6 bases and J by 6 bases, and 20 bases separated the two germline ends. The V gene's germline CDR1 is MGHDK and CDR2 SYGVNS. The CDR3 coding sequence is TGTGCCAGCAGCCTCTGCACGGGGGGAGACGCTGAAGCTTTCTTT. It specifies CASSLCTGGDAEAFF.

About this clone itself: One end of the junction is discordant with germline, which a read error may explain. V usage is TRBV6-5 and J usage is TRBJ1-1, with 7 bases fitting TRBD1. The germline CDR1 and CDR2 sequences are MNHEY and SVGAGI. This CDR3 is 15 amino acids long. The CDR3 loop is CASSSRDSMNTEAFF. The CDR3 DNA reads TGTGCCAGCAGCTCCCGGGACAGTATGAACACTGAAGCCTTCTTT.

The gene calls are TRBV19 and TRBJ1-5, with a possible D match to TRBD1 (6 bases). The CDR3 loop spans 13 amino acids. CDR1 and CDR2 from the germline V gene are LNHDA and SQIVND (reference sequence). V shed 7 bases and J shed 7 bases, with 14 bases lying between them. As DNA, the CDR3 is TGTGCCAGTACCGTAAGGGGGAGCCAGCCCCAGCATTTT. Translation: CASTVRGSQPQHF.

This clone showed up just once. CDR3 DNA sequence: TGTGCCAGCAGCCCCACTCTAATAGCGGGAGGGCCCCACGAGCAGTACTTC. Residues: CASSPTLIAGGPHEQYF. This chain joins TRBV7-6 and TRBJ2-7; 11 nucleotides agree with TRBD2. The CDR3 runs to 17 residues. V trimming: 5 bases; J trimming: 5 bases; junction bases outside the gene matches: 14. The germline gives CDR1 SGHVS, CDR2 FNYEAQ.

For the CDR3, the DNA is TGTGCCAGCACCGACAACCCCCGACAGGGTAGTAGCAATCAGCCCCAGCATTTT. As protein: CASTDNPRQGSSNQPQHF. This rearrangement joins TRBV28 to TRBJ1-5, with 7 nucleotides matching TRBD1. The V segment lost 7 bases and the J segment 0 bases; nucleotides outside the gene matches: 15. CDR3 length: 18 amino acids. Germline V gene lookup returns CDR1 MDHEN and CDR2 SYDVKM.

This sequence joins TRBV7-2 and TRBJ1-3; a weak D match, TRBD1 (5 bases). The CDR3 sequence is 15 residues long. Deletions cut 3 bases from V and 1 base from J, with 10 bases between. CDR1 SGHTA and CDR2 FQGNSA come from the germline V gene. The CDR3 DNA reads TGTGCCAGCAGCTTCTCGGGGGGGTCTGGAAACACCATATATTTT. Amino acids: CASSFSGGSGNTIYF.

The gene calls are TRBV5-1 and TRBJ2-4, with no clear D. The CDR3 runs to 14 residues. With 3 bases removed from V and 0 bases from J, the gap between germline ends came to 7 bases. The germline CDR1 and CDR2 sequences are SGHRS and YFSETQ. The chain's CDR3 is CASSSELAKNIQYF. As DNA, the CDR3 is TGCGCCAGCAGCTCGGAGCTAGCCAAAAACATTCAGTACTTC.

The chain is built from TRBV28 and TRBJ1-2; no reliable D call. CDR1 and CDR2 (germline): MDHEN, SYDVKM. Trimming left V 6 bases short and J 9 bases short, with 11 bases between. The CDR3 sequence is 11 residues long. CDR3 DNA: TGTGCCAGCAGCTTAGTTGAAAGCTACACCTTC. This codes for CASSLVESYTF.

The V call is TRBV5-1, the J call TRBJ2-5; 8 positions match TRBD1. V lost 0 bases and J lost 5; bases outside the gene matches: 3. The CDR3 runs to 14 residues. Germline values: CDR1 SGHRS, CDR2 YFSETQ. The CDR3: CASSLGTGYETQYF. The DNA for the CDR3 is TGCGCCAGCAGCTTGGGGACAGGGTACGAGACCCAGTACTTC.

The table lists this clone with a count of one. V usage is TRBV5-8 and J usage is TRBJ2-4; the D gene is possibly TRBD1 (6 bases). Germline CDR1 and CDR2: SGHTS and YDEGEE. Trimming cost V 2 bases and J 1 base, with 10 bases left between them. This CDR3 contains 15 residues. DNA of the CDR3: TGTGCCAGCAGCTTCAGGGGTGGGGCCAAAAACATTCAGTACTTC. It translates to CASSFRGGAKNIQYF.

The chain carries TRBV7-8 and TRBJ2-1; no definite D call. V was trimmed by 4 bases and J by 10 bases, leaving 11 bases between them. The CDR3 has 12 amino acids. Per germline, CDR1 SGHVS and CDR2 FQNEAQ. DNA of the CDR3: TGTGCCAGCAGCTCAACCATGGAAGAGCAGTTCTTC. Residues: CASSSTMEEQFF.

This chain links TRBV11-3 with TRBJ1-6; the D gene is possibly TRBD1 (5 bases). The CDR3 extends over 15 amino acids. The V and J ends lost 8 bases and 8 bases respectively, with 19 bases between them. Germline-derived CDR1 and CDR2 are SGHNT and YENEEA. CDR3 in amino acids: CASQGLTFKDSPLHF. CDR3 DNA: TGTGCCAGCCAGGGCCTAACCTTTAAGGATTCACCCCTCCACTTT.

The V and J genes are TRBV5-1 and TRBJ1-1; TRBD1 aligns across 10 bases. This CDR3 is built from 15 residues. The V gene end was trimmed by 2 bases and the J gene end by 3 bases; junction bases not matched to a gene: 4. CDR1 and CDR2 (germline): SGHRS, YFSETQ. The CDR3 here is CASSLGTGADTEAFF. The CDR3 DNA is TGCGCCAGCAGCTTAGGGACAGGGGCTGACACTGAAGCTTTCTTT.

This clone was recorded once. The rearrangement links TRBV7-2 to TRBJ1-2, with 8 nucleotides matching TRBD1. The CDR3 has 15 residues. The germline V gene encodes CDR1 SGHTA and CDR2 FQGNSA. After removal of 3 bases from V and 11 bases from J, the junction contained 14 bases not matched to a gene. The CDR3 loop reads CASSLGGGQGRGYTF. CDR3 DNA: TGTGCCAGCAGCTTGGGGGGTGGACAGGGACGTGGTTACACCTTC.

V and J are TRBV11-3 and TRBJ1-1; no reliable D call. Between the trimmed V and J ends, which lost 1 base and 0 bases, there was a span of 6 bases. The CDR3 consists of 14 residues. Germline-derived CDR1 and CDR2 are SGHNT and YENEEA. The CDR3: CASSLGRVNTEAFF. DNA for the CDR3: TGTGCCAGCAGCTTAGGACGGGTGAACACTGAAGCTTTCTTT.

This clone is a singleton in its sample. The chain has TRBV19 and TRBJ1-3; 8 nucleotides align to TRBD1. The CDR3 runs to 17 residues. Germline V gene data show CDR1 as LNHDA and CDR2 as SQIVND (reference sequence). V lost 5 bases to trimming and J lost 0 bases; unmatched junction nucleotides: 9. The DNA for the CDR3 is TGTGCCAGTAGTCTACCGGGACAGGTTTTCTCTGGAAACACCATATATTTT. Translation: CASSLPGQVFSGNTIYF.

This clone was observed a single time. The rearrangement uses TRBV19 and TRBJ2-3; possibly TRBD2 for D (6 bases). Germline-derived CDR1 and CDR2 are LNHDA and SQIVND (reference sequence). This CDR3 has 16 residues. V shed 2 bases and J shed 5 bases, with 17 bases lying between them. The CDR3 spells CASSIRWDSVLDTQYF. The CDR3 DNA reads TGTGCCAGTAGTATACGGTGGGACTCAGTTTTAGATACGCAGTATTTT.

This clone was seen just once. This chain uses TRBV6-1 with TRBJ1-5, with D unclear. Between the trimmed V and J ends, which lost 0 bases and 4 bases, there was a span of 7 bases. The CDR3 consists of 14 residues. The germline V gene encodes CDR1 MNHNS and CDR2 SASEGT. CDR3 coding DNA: TGTGCCAGCAGTGAAGCAGGAGCGAATCAGCCCCAGCATTTT. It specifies CASSEAGANQPQHF.

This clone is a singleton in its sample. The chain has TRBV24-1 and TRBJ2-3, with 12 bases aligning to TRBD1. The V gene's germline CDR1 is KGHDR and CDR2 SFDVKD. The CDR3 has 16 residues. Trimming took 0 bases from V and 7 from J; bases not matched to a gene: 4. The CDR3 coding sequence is TGTGCCACCAGTGATTTGGGGGACAGGGGGCAGTATACGCAGTATTTT. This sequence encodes CATSDLGDRGQYTQYF.